This T cell receptor (beta chain) was sequenced in a study of shared T cell receptors in the human thymus. Profiled with immunoSEQ multiplex PCR; TCRdb holds only in-frame clones, not every one. The sample lists 640,000 or so clones; over 75% were seen once. This clone was observed a single time. Germline values: CDR1 SGHAT, CDR2 FQNNGV. CDR3 length: 17 amino acids. V gave up 4 bases and J gave up 2 bases, with 21 bases separating them. This sample was shared with a second study, whose subject was human thymus T cells. Per that paper: Serving as donors were healthy Finnish infants, each of whom was having open corrective surgery for congenital heart defects. Resections from corrective heart surgery provided thymus tissue. The authors found apparently biased V and J gene usage in thymic and blood repertoires. Related work found strong thymic repertoire overlap between unrelated individuals.

The sequence was obtained from a boy under two years old with a congenital heart defect. Sequenced input: thymocytes. This rearrangement joins TRBV11-2 to TRBJ2-7; unclear D gene. For the CDR3, the DNA is TGTGCCAGCAGCTCCTTCTCCTTGGGCAAGCCTACCTACGAGCAGTACTTC. Its protein is CASSSFSLGKPTYEQYF.